The 3 T cell receptor beta chains below were found in one sample sequenced in a study of blood T cells in healthy people across ages. Alongside a J-beta primer mix, a sample-barcoded 5' primer served in a second PCR lasting about 7 to 12 cycles. MiXCR, applied by TCRdb to the 5' RACE reads, yields one record per CDR3 protein. This table has 650,000 to 900,000 distinct CDR3 sequences, under 80% appearing once. Sequenced: blood. Source of these receptors: a man younger than 45 in good health.

Only a few counts were recorded for this clonotype. The rearrangement joins TRBV10-3 to TRBJ2-1; D tentatively reads TRBD1 or TRBD2 (5 bases each). The CDR3 is 16 residues long. Per germline, CDR1 ENHRY and CDR2 SYGVKD. V shed 3 bases and J shed 3 bases, with 15 bases lying between them. As DNA, the CDR3 is TGTGCCATCAGTGATTCCGGGACGGGCGTCTACAATGAGCAGTTCTTC. This codes for CAISDSGTGVYNEQFF.

The chain joins TRBV28 to TRBJ1-2; D unresolved. Trimming took off 5 bases at V and 4 bases at J, with 8 bases between the two ends. Germline lookup yields CDR1 MDHEN and CDR2 SYDVKM. The CDR3 has 12 amino acids. The chain's CDR3 is CASSADTYGYTF. The CDR3 DNA is TGTGCCAGCAGTGCCGACACCTATGGCTACACCTTC.

The chain couples TRBV28 to TRBJ2-1; 9 bases are shared with TRBD2. The V gene end was trimmed by 5 bases and the J gene end by 6 bases; junction bases not matched to a gene: 14. This CDR3 is 17 amino acids long. Germline CDR1 reads MDHEN; CDR2 reads SYDVKM. In DNA, the CDR3 is TGTGCCAGCAGTGACGCTCAGCTGCGGGGGGGACCCAATGAGCAGTTCTTC. It specifies CASSDAQLRGGPNEQFF.